This T cell receptor beta chain appears in the sequencing data of a study of human T cells and chemical hapten exposure. Across the whole study: There were per-sample TCR yield variations, arising mainly from small pooled library volume differences. Whole-study findings and limits: Relative to control repertoires, expanded TCRs gave rise to significantly more large CDR3 similarity clusters.

Trimming cost V 7 bases and J 10 bases, with 11 bases left between them. CDR3 length equals 11 residues. Sample time point: pre-sensitization, week 0. Treatment defined: therapeutic diphenylcyclopropenone sensitization with weekly scalp DPC. Ahead of applying each patch test, blood was sampled. Via MiXCR, TCRdb re-called the RACE reads, giving one row per CDR3 protein. The top ten hold more than 8% of the sample, which has approximately 370,000 distinct CDR3 sequences, over 5% seen once. This clonotype was found many times. Its antigen is not known. Source: whole blood, taken in connection with sensitization to the hapten diphenylcyclopropenone (DPC). The receptor was isolated from a woman aged 18-35 years with alopecia areata. Some clones in this sample may be carry-over from other donors' samples. The J gene is TRBJ2-1, the V gene TRBV12-3 or TRBV12-4; no reliable D call. The CDR3 loop is CASTLREEQFF. CDR3 in DNA: TGTGCCAGCACCCTGAGAGAGGAGCAGTTCTTC.